This TCR beta chain derives from a study of regulatory T cells in long-lasting Graves disease. This clonotype was observed at least ten times. For TCR beta, libraries came from iRepertoire HTBI primers and Arm-PCR of CDR3 regions. Using its own MiXCR run on the multiplex PCR reads, TCRdb lists one record per CDR3 protein. The sample contains under 800,000 distinct CDR3 sequences, roughly 15% of which appear only once. Per the germline V gene, CDR1 is SGHAT and CDR2 is FQNNGV. The CDR3 consists of 18 residues. V was pared by 5 bases and J by 8 bases, with 27 bases between. Time point indicated: newly diagnosed GD, antithyroid drugs for less than 3 months. RNA extracted from PBMCs served as the sequencing template. Another study also made use of these data, one on T cells in Graves' hyperthyroidism and ophthalmopathy. As reported in that work: TCR CDR3 underwent first-round RT-PCR with the HTBI primer set.

J is TRBJ1-4 and V is TRBV11-2; D might be TRBD1 (6 bases). The material was peripheral blood mononuclear cells (PBMCs), obtained at new diagnosis, from a patient treated with antithyroid drugs. The receptor comes from a woman aged 25 to 39 with Graves disease. CDR3 sequence: CASSLIVGVRGVAEKLFF. The CDR3, as DNA: TGTGCCAGCAGCCTTATTGTCGGAGTCAGGGGAGTGGCAGAAAAACTGTTTTTT.